The clone carrying this T cell receptor (beta chain) occurred once. Its matching antigen is unknown. V was shortened by 6 bases and J by 6 bases, with 9 bases between the two germline ends. Germline values: CDR1 SGHVS, CDR2 FNYEAQ. This CDR3 has 13 residues. This specimen belongs to a study of cytomegalovirus exposure and HLA in healthy donors. General study results and limits: Researchers reported in a later analysis that a missense DCLRE1C variant was tied to TCR beta V- and J-gene trimming. High sensitivity and specificity were reportedly achieved when the classifier diagnosed cytomegalovirus status.

The PCR contained 60 Vbeta and 13 Jbeta primers. Produced via immunoSEQ multiplex PCR; TCRdb's table is partial and in-frame only. The data contain around 190,000 clones, around 75% of them singletons. This TCR was recovered from a woman between 50 and 59 years old in good health and CMV-seronegative. Sequencing was carried out using PBMCs. The chain joins TRBV7-6 to TRBJ1-6, with a tentative D call TRBD1 (5 bases). The CDR3 region has the DNA TGTGCCAGCAGTTCCGACAGTAATTCACCCCTCCACTTT. Translation: CASSSDSNSPLHF.